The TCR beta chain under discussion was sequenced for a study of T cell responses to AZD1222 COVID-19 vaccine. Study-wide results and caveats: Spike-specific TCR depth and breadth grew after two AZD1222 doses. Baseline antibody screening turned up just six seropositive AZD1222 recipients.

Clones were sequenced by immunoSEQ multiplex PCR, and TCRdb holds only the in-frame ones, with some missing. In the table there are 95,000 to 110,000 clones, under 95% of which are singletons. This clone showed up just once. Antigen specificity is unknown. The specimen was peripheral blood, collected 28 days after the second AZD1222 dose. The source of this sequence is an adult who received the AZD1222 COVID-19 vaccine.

The CDR3, as DNA: TGTGCCAGCTCCGGGTGGGGGGCCAATGAGCAGTTCTTC. Amino acids: CASSGWGANEQFF. The chain recombines TRBV9 with TRBJ2-1, with D perhaps being TRBD1 or TRBD2 (6 bases each). Germline V gene lookup returns CDR1 SGDLS and CDR2 YYNGEE. This CDR3 is built from 13 residues. Trimming removed 7 bases from V and 6 bases from J, with 14 bases in between.